The 15 T cell receptor beta chains below were found in one sample sequenced in a study of T-cell reconstitution after alpha-beta-depleted transplantation in children. Unique molecular identifiers were built into the TCRbeta library. One entry per CDR3 protein, called by TCRdb with MiXCR from the PCR reads. The table shows fewer than 550,000 distinct CDR3 sequences, with about an eighth occurring only once. This material consisted of PBMCs, mostly from graft donor cells, taken 180 days after TCRalphabeta/CD19-depleted stem cell transplant. The source is a female patient aged 2-9 years who had a stem cell transplant for aplastic anemia, so the T cells may come from the graft donor.

The sample holds a few counts of this clonotype. This chain connects TRBV18 to TRBJ2-1, with 8 bases matching TRBD2. In germline, CDR1 is KGHSH, CDR2 LQKENI. The length of the CDR3 is 16 residues. J was trimmed by 2 bases and V by 1 base; bases with no gene match: 4. The CDR3 here is CASSPRSGTPYNEQFF. CDR3 DNA: TGTGCCAGCTCACCACGTAGCGGGACTCCCTACAATGAGCAGTTCTTC.

This sequence joins TRBV15 and TRBJ2-1; D is unclear. The germline gives CDR1 LNHNV, CDR2 YYDKDF (reference sequence). The length of the CDR3 is 12 residues. V gave up 5 bases and J gave up 8 bases, with 10 bases separating them. CDR3: CATSLRSHEQFF. CDR3 nucleotide sequence: TGTGCCACCAGCCTCCGGTCCCATGAGCAGTTCTTC.

This clonotype was detected many times. The chain has TRBV9 and TRBJ2-3; 7 bases match TRBD2. The trim removed 0 bases at V and 3 bases at J, leaving 7 bases unmatched. Germline V gene data show CDR1 as SGDLS and CDR2 as YYNGEE. There are 16 residues in the CDR3. The CDR3, as DNA: TGTGCCAGCAGCGTAGCCCCCAGGGAGGGGACAGATACGCAGTATTTT. Translating it yields CASSVAPREGTDTQYF.

This chain joins TRBV4-3 and TRBJ2-7, with 13 bases lining up with TRBD2. CDR1 and CDR2 (germline): LGHNA, YSLEER. J gave up 2 bases and V 2 bases, and 3 bases lay outside the gene matches. The CDR3 runs to 16 residues. CDR3 bases: TGCGCCAGCAGCCAACCCGGGACTAGCGGGGCCTACGAGCAGTACTTC. Translated, it gives CASSQPGTSGAYEQYF.

This clonotype was recorded many times. CDR3 nucleotides: TGCAGTGCTAGACTAGCGGGAGTCAATGAGCAGTTCTTC. Translated: CSARLAGVNEQFF. This chain links TRBV20-1 with TRBJ2-1, with 10 positions matching TRBD2. The CDR3 totals 13 residues. The germline CDR1 and CDR2 sequences are DFQATT and SNEGSKA (reference sequence). V lost 2 bases and J lost 6; bases outside the gene matches: 1.

The chain uses TRBV18 and TRBJ2-5; 7 bases match TRBD1. The ends lost 9 bases at V and 3 bases at J; junction bases unmatched: 4. This CDR3 comprises 12 residues. Germline loops: CDR1 KGHSH, CDR2 LQKENI. The CDR3 DNA reads TGTGCCAGTTCGGGACAGAAAGAGACCCAGTACTTC. Protein sequence: CASSGQKETQYF.

The chain employs TRBV24-1 and TRBJ2-1, with TRBD2 matching over 14 bases. This CDR3 has 21 amino acids. Germline V gives CDR1 KGHDR, CDR2 SFDVKD. Here the CDR3 reads CGASDLRIGTSGSGPYNEQFF. The CDR3 DNA reads TGTGGGGCCAGTGATTTGCGAATCGGGACTAGCGGGAGTGGCCCCTACAATGAGCAGTTCTTC.

This clonotype was counted a few times. This chain connects TRBV12-3 or TRBV12-4 to TRBJ2-5; the D gene is possibly TRBD2 (6 bases). The CDR3 loop spans 15 amino acids. Trimming shortened V by 6 bases and J by 5 bases, and 19 bases separated the two germline ends. DNA of the CDR3: TGTGCCAGCAGCCCCCCCCCGGCAGGGAGGGAGACCCAGTACTTC. This translates into CASSPPPAGRETQYF.

The CDR3 protein is CASSPSDNEKLFF. The CDR3 DNA reads TGTGCCAGCAGCCCCTCCGATAATGAAAAACTGTTTTTT. The V gene is TRBV21-1, the J gene TRBJ1-4. TRBV21-1 is a known pseudogene. This CDR3 has 13 residues.

V usage is TRBV29-1 and J usage is TRBJ2-3; D is ambiguous. The CDR3 is 12 residues long. From germline, CDR1 is SQVTM and CDR2 ANQGSEA. V dropped 7 bases and J dropped 4 bases, with 12 bases sitting between them. The CDR3 here is CSASNIPDTQYF. CDR3 sequence (DNA): TGCAGCGCCAGTAACATCCCAGATACGCAGTATTTT.

This clonotype was observed a handful of times. The CDR3 is CASSLAKLTDTQYF. The CDR3 DNA follows: TGTGCCAGCAGCTTAGCGAAACTCACAGATACGCAGTATTTT. The V gene is TRBV7-8, the J gene TRBJ2-3; unclear D gene. V dropped 0 bases and J dropped 2 bases, with 6 bases sitting between them. CDR1 SGHVS and CDR2 FQNEAQ come from the germline V gene. The CDR3 sequence is 14 residues long.

This clonotype was detected a few times. V gene TRBV19 combines with J gene TRBJ2-2; D not certain. With 0 bases removed from V and 2 bases from J, the gap between germline ends came to 7 bases. The germline gives CDR1 LNHDA, CDR2 SQIVND (reference sequence). This CDR3 is built from 15 residues. The CDR3 DNA is TGTGCCAGTAGTATAGAGGTATACAACACCGGGGAGCTGTTTTTT. Its protein product is CASSIEVYNTGELFF.

This clonotype was picked up a small number of times. This sequence joins TRBV5-1 and TRBJ1-3; D gene uncertain. Germline V gene data show CDR1 as SGHRS and CDR2 as YFSETQ. Trimming took 5 bases from V and 5 from J, leaving 14 bases between them. The CDR3 length is 14 residues. The CDR3 bases are TGCGCCAGCAGGGGTGAAGGGCTTCGAAACACCATATATTTT. It specifies CASRGEGLRNTIYF.

CDR3 protein: CATSVRVGDTQYF. The CDR3 nucleotides read TGTGCCACCAGCGTCAGGGTGGGAGATACGCAGTATTTT. V usage is TRBV15 and J usage is TRBJ2-3; D perhaps matches TRBD1 (5 bases). V dropped 5 bases and J dropped 5 bases, with 11 bases sitting between them. The CDR3 extends over 13 amino acids. Looked up from germline, CDR1 is LNHNV and CDR2 is YYDKDF (reference sequence).

The sample holds a few counts of this clonotype. The CDR3 is CASSITENQPQHF. For the CDR3, the DNA is TGTGCCAGCTCAATAACAGAAAATCAGCCCCAGCATTTT. The gene calls are TRBV18 and TRBJ1-5; D gene ambiguous. The CDR3 covers 13 residues. Germline V gene lookup returns CDR1 KGHSH and CDR2 LQKENI. V was trimmed by 5 bases and J by 4 bases, leaving 9 bases between them.